The clone carrying this TCR beta chain has only one observation. Losses at the gene ends were 1 base for V and 1 base for J; bases not matched to a gene: 1. The CDR3 length is 14 residues. CDR1 is PRHDT and CDR2 is FYEKMQ in the germline V gene (reference sequence). The sample is drawn from a study of blood T cell repertoires in COVID-19. Study overall: In each case, the material was cDNA or gDNA derived from T cells, B-cell-depleted T cells, or PBMCs.

Original methodology: Researchers report that nucleated cell counts were estimated from reference gene primer amplification. Only in-frame clones appear in the TCRdb table, and some are missing; sequencing was by immunoSEQ multiplex PCR. That table gives V, J and clone size, and the DNA gave D and trimming. The sample consists of around 100,000 clones, roughly 69% of them appearing once. Sequencing was carried out using peripheral blood. This receptor was taken from a man older than 75 with acute or convalescent COVID-19. The chain links TRBV13 to TRBJ2-7, with 7 bases aligning to TRBD2. The CDR3 protein is CASSLERDSYEQYF. DNA for the CDR3: TGTGCCAGCAGCTTAGAGCGGGATTCCTACGAGCAGTACTTC.